This paragraph reports one TCR beta chain. Additional DNA sequences in this sample encode the identical CDR3. These data come from a study of shared clonotypes between healthy human individuals. The CDR3 totals 14 residues. From germline, CDR1 is GTSNPN and CDR2 SVGIG (reference sequence). Deletions cut 1 base from V and 4 bases from J, with 11 bases between. Using about 220 ng DNA, around 30,000 T cell genomes, the sorted-subset replicate PCRs were run. Only in-frame clones appear in the TCRdb table, and some are missing; sequencing was by immunoSEQ multiplex PCR. The sample lists around 1.1 million clones, approximately 80% seen once, with 0.89% in the top ten.

Sequencing was carried out using memory CD4+ T cells from PBMCs. The subset here: CD45RA-negative fraction. The source of this sequence is a man aged 18 to 30 in good health. Some clones in this sample may be carry-over from other donors' samples. This chain links TRBV30 with TRBJ1-3; the D gene is possibly TRBD1 (6 bases). CDR3 region: CAWSEGVSGNTIYF. The CDR3 region has the DNA TGTGCCTGGAGTGAGGGGGTTTCAGGAAACACCATATATTTT.